This T cell receptor (beta chain) was sequenced in a study of T cell changes during pregnancy in multiple sclerosis. Assay used: immunoSEQ multiplex PCR; TCRdb lists only in-frame clones, some missing. The sample holds 55,000 to 70,000 clones, about 88% seen once. The CDR3 has 14 residues. V shed 6 bases and J 1 base; nucleotides not matched to a gene: 5. From germline, CDR1 is MRHNA and CDR2 SNTAGT. Sequencing was performed on peripheral blood, taken in the first trimester of pregnancy. The receptor was isolated from a female donor with multiple sclerosis, enrolled in a pregnancy study. V gene TRBV6-4 combines with J gene TRBJ1-1, with 7 bases that match TRBD1. The CDR3 DNA sequence: TGTGCCAGCAGGGTGACAGGGACGAACACTGAAGCTTTCTTT. It is translated as CASRVTGTNTEAFF.